A single T cell receptor beta chain is shown here with its context. Its antigen remains undetermined. No clone much larger than this one lies a single base away; base qualities are absent. TCRbeta CDR3 regions were amplified from genomic DNA by means of the immunoSEQ Assay, a bias-controlled multiplex PCR. The source study handled its data this way. Within the assay, amplification of reference gene primers was used to estimate how many nucleated cells each sample contained. To quantify the absolute abundance of each unique TCRbeta CDR3 rearrangement, sequence reads were collapsed and filtered. For each sample, productive Simpson clonality was calculated by taking the square root of Simpson's diversity index across productive rearrangements. TCRdb provides this immuneACCESS table in a form limited to in-frame rearrangements. Some clones are lacking; in checked studies, under half of them reflect an unresolved V gene, and why the rest are absent is not known. That table gives V, J and clone size, and the DNA gave D and trimming. Recorded for this sample are about 170,000 clones; 88% of them occurred a single time. The top ten clonotypes cover around 1.9% of the sample.

This record belongs to a study of blood T cell repertoires in COVID-19 (TCRdb year 2020). Describing the broader study: Samples covering the acute and convalescent phases of COVID-19 were provided by collaborators in the United States, Italy and Spain. The prospective study material was composed of cDNA or gDNA derived from T cells, B-cell-depleted T cells, or PBMCs. The dataset comprised deeply sampled blood TCRbeta repertoires from subjects exposed to, actively infected with, or recovered from COVID-19. The repertoires were made available in a free public database intended to serve as a resource for research on the immune response to SARS-CoV-2. The samples were drawn from two sources: the first 160 participants of the ongoing ImmuneRACE study, and fewer than 1,500 subjects contributed by 6 global collaborators. Sample metadata almost always included a de-identified subject ID, COVID-19 status, age in years and sex. HLA class I and class II types, where available, came from metadata supplied by the sample provider rather than from assay-based typing. Overall results and qualifications from the work: The quantity of clinical and demographic metadata differed by source and by participant and was supplied without curation.

Samples from volunteer blood donors who had recovered from COVID-19 were contributed by a second Seattle source. Collaborating institutions collected whole blood in K2EDTA tubes following their own protocols. For TCRbeta analysis, collaborator samples were shipped as frozen whole blood, as isolated PBMCs, or as DNA extracted from either sample type. The receptor was derived from a middle-aged man who had recovered from COVID-19. What was sequenced was peripheral blood.

The DNA sequence follows: TGCAGCGTTGAGGTAAAGGAGAATCAGCCCCAGCATTTT. This encodes CSVEVKENQPQHF. This receptor chain uses TRBV29-1 and TRBJ1-5; too little of a D gene remains to name it. From cysteine to phenylalanine, the CDR3 is 13 amino acids long. Just the 39-base CDR3 DNA is kept, in frame starting at base 1. The V end loses 3 bases and the J end loses 4 bases, and a stretch of 10 bases separates them. Per the germline V gene, SQVTM is the CDR1 and ANQGSEA is the CDR2.